Listed below are T cell receptor beta chains from one sample, sequenced in a study of response to subunit inactivated influenza vaccine. Via MiXCR, TCRdb re-called the RT-PCR reads, giving one row per CDR3 protein. The sample shows about 480,000 distinct CDR3 sequences, roughly 11% of them seen only once. Specimen: PBMCs from blood, collected roughly 48 days after vaccination. The origin of the receptors is a man aged 50 to 60 who received an inactivated influenza vaccine. CDR3s include the opening cysteine and the closing phenylalanine or tryptophan. The D gene is left open where the match is weak. Only part of the rows carry a size: once, few, many, or a class if the clone is expanded.

D gene	V gene	clone size	J gene	CDR3 protein	CDR3 DNA
TRBD2	TRBV12-3/TRBV12-4	many	TRBJ2-3	CASSAGTSGTWDTQYF	TGTGCCAGCAGTGCGGGGACTAGCGGGACATGGGATACGCAGTATTTT
.	TRBV5-1	.	TRBJ2-5	CASSRGSAEETQYF	TGCGCCAGCAGTCGGGGCAGCGCGGAGGAGACCCAGTACTTC
TRBD2	TRBV20-1	.	TRBJ2-3	CSAIRLAGFRSDTQYF	TGCAGTGCTATACGACTAGCGGGGTTTAGATCAGATACGCAGTATTTT
.	TRBV20-1	.	TRBJ1-5	CSAGGSARNQPQHF	TGCAGTGCTGGTGGATCGGCCAGGAATCAGCCCCAGCATTTT
TRBD1	TRBV6-5	medium-sized	TRBJ1-6	CASSYSKTGGIYNSPLHF	TGTGCCAGCAGTTACTCAAAGACAGGGGGCATTTATAATTCACCCCTCCACTTT
.	TRBV12-3/TRBV12-4	few	TRBJ1-3	CASSSRGRGNTIYF	TGTGCCAGCAGTTCCAGGGGTCGTGGAAACACCATATATTTT
.	TRBV11-1	.	TRBJ2-7	CASSSQGKDLYEQYF	TGTGCCAGCAGCTCACAGGGTAAGGACCTCTACGAGCAGTACTTC
.	TRBV12-3/TRBV12-4	many	TRBJ1-2	CASTPNLPGGYTF	TGTGCCAGCACCCCAAACCTGCCAGGGGGCTACACCTTC
TRBD1	TRBV11-2	.	TRBJ2-1	CASSTRLQGFTYNEQFF	TGTGCCAGCAGCACCCGCTTACAGGGGTTCACCTACAATGAGCAGTTCTTC
.	TRBV29-1	many	TRBJ2-1	CSVDLLYEQFF	TGCAGCGTTGATTTGTTGTATGAGCAGTTCTTC
TRBD2	TRBV27	few	TRBJ2-3	CASSLLGRGGTDTQYF	TGTGCCAGCAGTTTATTGGGGCGGGGGGGCACAGATACGCAGTATTTT